The sequence of this T cell receptor beta chain was determined in a study of T cells after yellow fever vaccination. Across the study: For low cell numbers, libraries were made with SMART-Seq v4 Ultra Low Input. Points from the study as a whole: After the booster, over 95% of CD4 and around nine tenths of CD8 primary-response clones were re-detected.

Synthesis of TCR cDNA relied on 5'RACE template switching, which attached a universal primer site and UMIs. From the 5' RACE reads, TCRdb called clonotypes with MiXCR, one entry per CDR3 protein. The data hold a few hundred thousand distinct CDR3 sequences, with about 15% observed a single time. Concerning this clonotype: What it binds is unknown.

V lost 1 base, J lost 4 bases, and 8 bases lay in between. CDR3 length: 14 amino acids. The V gene's germline CDR1 is SGHRS and CDR2 YFSETQ. Sequences were derived from PBMCs, sampled 5 to 6 days after the first yellow fever vaccination. This sequence was found in a man aged 18 to 29 who received the YFV17D yellow fever vaccine. This sequence joins TRBV5-1 and TRBJ2-2; tentatively, D is TRBD2 (5 bases). The CDR3, as DNA: TGCGCCAGCAGCTTGCCGGGGATCACCGGGGAGCTGTTTTTT. This gives the protein CASSLPGITGELFF.